These T cell receptor beta chains were read from a single sample in a study of blood T cell repertoires in COVID-19. The method was immunoSEQ multiplex PCR; TCRdb's version includes in-frame clones alone and lacks a portion of them. Here the sample spans 150,000 to 200,000 clones, nearly 80% being singletons. The sequenced material came from peripheral blood. Receptors originate from a woman in her 70s with acute or convalescent COVID-19. CDR3s include the opening cysteine and the closing phenylalanine or tryptophan. A D gene is named only where the DNA matches it firmly. Expanded clones are given a class, and other clones once, few, many or no size at all.

v_gene	abundance	d_gene	j_gene	CDR3aa	CDR3nt
TRBV7-3	.	TRBD1	TRBJ2-1	CASSRGGTAGQNEQFF	TGTGCCAGCAGCCGAGGGGGCACGGCTGGGCAGAATGAGCAGTTCTTC
TRBV27	.	.	TRBJ2-7	CASSGRPGREQYF	TGTGCCAGCAGTGGTCGCCCAGGGCGAGAGCAGTACTTC
TRBV19	.	.	TRBJ2-1	CASSIWAAGSSNEQFF	TGTGCCAGTAGTATTTGGGCAGCAGGGTCCAGCAATGAGCAGTTCTTC
TRBV5-1	.	TRBD2	TRBJ2-3	CASSFSGLAGVGASTDTQYF	TGCGCCAGCAGCTTTTCAGGACTAGCGGGAGTGGGGGCTAGCACAGATACGCAGTATTTT
TRBV7-9	few	.	TRBJ1-2	CASIWMEDLDGYTF	TGTGCCAGCATTTGGATGGAGGATTTGGATGGCTACACCTTC
TRBV7-8	.	TRBD1	TRBJ1-1	CASSKPGQASEAFF	TGTGCCAGCAGCAAACCCGGACAGGCATCTGAAGCTTTCTTT
TRBV24-1	.	.	TRBJ1-1	CATSTNRGAGTEAFF	TGTGCCACCAGCACTAATCGGGGGGCAGGCACTGAAGCTTTCTTT
TRBV29-1	once	.	TRBJ2-1	CSVEIAYGRQQFF	TGCAGCGTTGAAATCGCCTACGGGAGACAGCAGTTCTTC
TRBV28	.	TRBD1	TRBJ1-5	CASSFDQGGNQPQHF	TGTGCCAGCAGTTTTGATCAGGGGGGCAATCAGCCCCAGCATTTT
TRBV19	.	.	TRBJ1-2	CASSMRESGGYTF	TGTGCCAGTAGTATGAGAGAGTCGGGGGGCTACACCTTC
TRBV7-8	.	.	TRBJ2-1	CASSFNNEQFF	TGTGCCAGCAGCTTCAACAATGAGCAGTTCTTC